Shown below are 23 T cell receptor beta chains from a single sample sequenced in a study of T cell responses to AZD1222 COVID-19 vaccine. The repertoire was sequenced with immunoSEQ multiplex PCR; TCRdb's copy has only in-frame clones and lacks some. This sample carries about 180,000 clones, roughly nine tenths of them seen once, and the ten largest clones take roughly 2.8%. The source material was peripheral blood, sampled on day 0 of AZD1222 vaccination. Source of these receptors: an adult in good health.

The rearrangement joins TRBV5-4 to TRBJ1-4, with 9 bases fitting TRBD1. Trimming at V came to 4 bases and at J to 6 bases, leaving 7 bases not matched to a gene. The germline V gene encodes CDR1 SGHNT and CDR2 YYREEE (reference sequence). This CDR3 contains 15 residues. The CDR3 nucleotides read TGTGCCAGCAGCCCACAGGGGGCTGGGGATGAAAAACTGTTTTTT. This translates into CASSPQGAGDEKLFF.

This chain joins TRBV11-3 and TRBJ2-7; 10 bases align to TRBD1. The V gene end was trimmed by 4 bases and the J gene end by 5 bases; junction bases not matched to a gene: 2. CDR3 size: 13 residues. Germline V lookup: CDR1 SGHNT, CDR2 YENEEA. The CDR3 DNA sequence: TGTGCCAGCAGCTCCGGGACAGGGGACGAGCAGTACTTC. It is translated as CASSSGTGDEQYF.

The DNA of the CDR3 is TGTGCCAGCAGTGTCCGACGTGACAATCAGCCCCAGCATTTT. Amino acids: CASSVRRDNQPQHF. This rearrangement joins TRBV2 to TRBJ1-5; no clear D. The germline V and J ends were trimmed by 4 bases and 3 bases, with 10 bases remaining between them. Germline V gene data show CDR1 as SNHLY and CDR2 as FYNNEI. The CDR3 contains 14 residues.

The V and J genes are TRBV7-9 and TRBJ2-1, with D unclear. CDR1 SEHNR and CDR2 FQNEAQ come from the germline V gene (reference sequence). The V gene lost 1 base and the J gene lost 5 bases, with 3 bases spanning the gap. CDR3 length equals 12 residues. CDR3 region: CASSLDNNEQFF. For the CDR3, the DNA is TGTGCCAGCAGCTTAGATAACAATGAGCAGTTCTTC.

A single count supports this clone. The rearrangement joins TRBV7-9 to TRBJ2-1; no clear D. The CDR3 length is 15 residues. V was clipped by 5 bases and J by 7 bases, with 18 bases between them. The germline CDR1 and CDR2 sequences are SEHNR and FQNEAQ (reference sequence). The CDR3 DNA reads as TGTGCCAGCAGCCCCCCCCCAAGGGTTGGTAATGAGCAGTTCTTC. Translated: CASSPPPRVGNEQFF.

CDR3 sequence: CSVEGGQGIQTQYF. The CDR3 region has the DNA TGCAGCGTTGAAGGGGGACAGGGAATTCAGACCCAGTACTTC. This chain connects TRBV29-1 to TRBJ2-5; TRBD1 matches at 9 bases. Losses at the gene ends were 1 base for V and 6 bases for J; bases not matched to a gene: 6. The germline gives CDR1 SQVTM, CDR2 ANQGSEA. The CDR3 is made up of 14 amino acids.

This sequence joins TRBV7-9 and TRBJ1-5; D is perhaps TRBD1 (5 bases). This CDR3 has 14 residues. V lost 5 bases and J 5 bases, leaving 13 bases between the germline ends. Germline CDR1 is SEHNR and CDR2 is FQNEAQ (reference sequence). For the CDR3, the DNA is TGTGCCAGCAGCGATGGGACGGCCTATCAGCCCCAGCATTTT. Translation gives CASSDGTAYQPQHF. Drawing the rest from reference TRBV7-9 and TRBJ1-5, the complete variable domain is DTGVSQNPRHKITKRGQNVTFRCDPISEHNRLYWYRQTLGQGPEFLTYFQNEAQLEKSRLLSDRFSAERPKGSFSTLEIQRTEQGDSAMYLCASSDGTAYQPQHFGDGTRLSIL.

In this sample, this clone turned up once. The genes are TRBV7-9 and TRBJ1-2; D ambiguous. This CDR3 is 14 amino acids long. Looked up from germline, CDR1 is SEHNR and CDR2 is FQNEAQ (reference sequence). V lost 5 bases, J lost 2 bases, and 12 bases lay in between. The CDR3 spells CASSGSGENYGYTF. For the CDR3, the DNA is TGTGCCAGCAGCGGGAGCGGGGAGAACTATGGCTACACCTTC. The full variable domain, its missing parts supplied by reference TRBV7-9 and TRBJ1-2, is DTGVSQNPRHKITKRGQNVTFRCDPISEHNRLYWYRQTLGQGPEFLTYFQNEAQLEKSRLLSDRFSAERPKGSFSTLEIQRTEQGDSAMYLCASSGSGENYGYTFGSGTRLTVV.

This sequence joins TRBV5-6 and TRBJ1-3; TRBD1 aligns across 7 bases. V gave up 0 bases and J gave up 2 bases; unmatched junction bases: 5. The CDR3 spans 16 residues. The germline CDR1 and CDR2 sequences are SGHDT and YYEEEE. The CDR3 loop reads CASSLGQGVTGNTIYF. The CDR3 DNA sequence: TGTGCCAGCAGCTTGGGACAGGGTGTAACTGGAAACACCATATATTTT.

This clone was picked up a small number of times. The chain carries TRBV15 and TRBJ2-5; D is ambiguous. The V gene's germline CDR1 is LNHNV and CDR2 YYDKDF (reference sequence). The CDR3 extends over 16 amino acids. Trimming left V 5 bases short and J 0 bases short, with 16 bases between. This CDR3 reads CATSLPPSGYQETQYF. The CDR3, as DNA: TGTGCCACCAGCCTCCCCCCTTCTGGGTACCAAGAGACCCAGTACTTC. Full variable domain (remainder filled in from reference TRBV15 and TRBJ2-5): DAMVIQNPRYQVTQFGKPVTLSCSQTLNHNVMYWYQQKSSQAPKLLFHYYDKDFNNEADTPDNFQSRRPNTSFCFLDIRSPGLGDTAMYLCATSLPPSGYQETQYFGPGTRLLVL.

J is TRBJ2-5 and V is TRBV7-3; the match to TRBD1 covers 8 bases. Germline values: CDR1 SGHTA, CDR2 FQGTGA. The CDR3 has 15 amino acids. The junction had 10 bases not matched to a gene; V was cut back by 5 bases and J by 5 bases. The chain's CDR3 is CASSRSGGHGETQYF. The CDR3 bases are TGTGCCAGCAGCCGCTCAGGGGGCCACGGGGAGACCCAGTACTTC.

The chain uses TRBV5-1 and TRBJ2-7, with 11 bases lining up with TRBD1. The CDR3 extends over 15 amino acids. V lost 5 bases to trimming and J lost 3 bases; unmatched junction nucleotides: 7. Germline loops: CDR1 SGHRS, CDR2 YFSETQ. CDR3 sequence: CASRDGTGGIYEQYF. The CDR3 coding sequence is TGCGCCAGCAGGGACGGGACAGGGGGTATCTACGAGCAGTACTTC.

The chain couples TRBV9 to TRBJ1-2; D is ambiguous. This CDR3 spans 14 amino acids. The V gene's germline CDR1 is SGDLS and CDR2 YYNGEE. V was pared by 0 bases and J by 6 bases, with 12 bases between. The chain's CDR3 is CASSVDGRQDGYTF. CDR3 nucleotide sequence: TGTGCCAGCAGCGTAGATGGCAGGCAGGATGGCTACACCTTC.

The rearrangement joins TRBV25-1 to TRBJ1-1; D not certain. The CDR3 runs 13 residues. Germline V gives CDR1 MGHDK, CDR2 SYGVNS. Trimming cost V 3 bases and J 4 bases, with 9 bases left between them. The CDR3 protein is CASSDRNPTEAFF. In nucleotides, the CDR3 is TGTGCCAGCAGTGACCGGAACCCCACTGAAGCTTTCTTT.

In this sample, this clone turned up once. The V call is TRBV5-4, the J call TRBJ1-5; D not resolved. The CDR3 is 14 residues long. Germline V gives CDR1 SGHNT, CDR2 YYREEE (reference sequence). Trimming shortened V by 3 bases and J by 5 bases, and 12 bases separated the two germline ends. The CDR3 nucleotides are TGTGCCAGCAGCTCGGGGATCGGGGATCAGCCCCAGCATTTT. It translates to CASSSGIGDQPQHF. Together with reference TRBV5-4 and TRBJ1-5, the CDR3 gives the full variable domain: ETGVTQSPTHLIKTRGQQVTLRCSSQSGHNTVSWYQQALGQGPQFIFQYYREEENGRGNFPPRFSGLQFPNYSSELNVNALELDDSALYLCASSSGIGDQPQHFGDGTRLSIL.

This chain links TRBV4-3 with TRBJ2-7; 7 bases fit TRBD1. CDR3 size: 17 residues. The V gene's germline CDR1 is LGHNA and CDR2 YSLEER. Trimming took 0 bases from V and 2 from J; bases not matched to a gene: 10. The CDR3, as DNA: TGCGCCAGCAGCCAAGATTGGCGAACAGGGGCTCCCTACGAGCAGTACTTC. As protein: CASSQDWRTGAPYEQYF.

V and J are TRBV4-2 and TRBJ1-1; 7 bases agree with TRBD1. The V gene's germline CDR1 is LGHNA and CDR2 YNFKEQ. The V gene end was trimmed by 0 bases and the J gene end by 4 bases; junction bases not matched to a gene: 5. This CDR3 has 15 residues. The CDR3 reads CASSQEGAGGTEAFF. CDR3 sequence (DNA): TGTGCCAGCAGCCAAGAAGGGGCAGGGGGCACTGAAGCTTTCTTT.

V and J are TRBV6-2 or TRBV6-3 and TRBJ1-3, with D tentatively TRBD1 (6 bases). Germline CDR1 reads MNHEY; CDR2 reads SVGEGT. Trimming left V 6 bases short and J 0 bases short, with 12 bases between. CDR3 length: 15 amino acids. CDR3 DNA: TGTGCCAGCAGCATCAGACAGGACTCTGGAAACACCATATATTTT. Its translation is CASSIRQDSGNTIYF.

CDR3 loop: CSVTRSDEAFF. The CDR3 region has the DNA TGCAGTGTCACACGCTCGGATGAAGCTTTCTTT. The J gene is TRBJ1-1, the V gene TRBV20-1; D not certain. From germline, CDR1 is DFQATT and CDR2 SNEGSKA (reference sequence). This CDR3 has 11 residues. The ends were cut back, 7 bases at V and 7 bases at J, with 13 bases in the middle.

V and J are TRBV19 and TRBJ1-1, with 9 bases that match TRBD1. The CDR3 extends over 14 amino acids. Germline V gives CDR1 LNHDA, CDR2 SQIVND (reference sequence). V was pared by 5 bases and J by 5 bases, with 6 bases of the junction left unmatched. CDR3 region: CASSAGQGNTEAFF. CDR3 bases: TGTGCCAGTAGTGCGGGACAGGGTAATACTGAAGCTTTCTTT.

The chain is built from TRBV5-1 and TRBJ2-2, with D perhaps assigned TRBD1 or TRBD2 (6 bases each). Trimming took off 4 bases at V and 2 bases at J, with 18 bases between the two ends. The CDR3 has 17 amino acids. CDR1 SGHRS and CDR2 YFSETQ come from the germline V gene. For the CDR3, the DNA is TGCGCCAGCAGCCTGATACAAGGAGGGGGAAACACCGGGGAGCTGTTTTTT. Its translation: CASSLIQGGGNTGELFF. The full variable domain, rest sourced from reference TRBV5-1 and TRBJ2-2, is KAGVTQTPRYLIKTRGQQVTLSCSPISGHRSVSWYQQTPGQGLQFLFEYFSETQRNKGNFPGRFSGRQFSNSRSEMNVSTLELGDSALYLCASSLIQGGGNTGELFFGEGSRLTVL.

The chain recombines TRBV7-8 with TRBJ2-7; the D gene is possibly TRBD1 (8 bases). With 5 bases removed from V and 2 bases from J, the gap between germline ends came to 19 bases. The V gene's germline CDR1 is SGHVS and CDR2 FQNEAQ. This CDR3 is 16 amino acids long. CDR3 in amino acids: CASSPPSGTGAYEQYF. In nucleotides, the CDR3 is TGTGCCAGCAGCCCCCCGAGCGGGACAGGAGCCTACGAGCAGTACTTC.

This clone has more than one count but fewer than ten. The chain couples TRBV5-1 to TRBJ1-4, with no clear D. Per the germline V gene, CDR1 is SGHRS and CDR2 is YFSETQ. The CDR3 is 14 residues long. V was pared by 0 bases and J by 5 bases, with 8 bases between. The CDR3 sequence is CASSLVGQNEKLFF. For the CDR3, the DNA is TGCGCCAGCAGCTTGGTCGGGCAAAATGAAAAACTGTTTTTT. Filled out from reference TRBV5-1 and TRBJ1-4, the complete variable domain reads KAGVTQTPRYLIKTRGQQVTLSCSPISGHRSVSWYQQTPGQGLQFLFEYFSETQRNKGNFPGRFSGRQFSNSRSEMNVSTLELGDSALYLCASSLVGQNEKLFFGSGTQLSVL.